The entry below gives a single TCR beta chain sequence along with its context. This sample is part of a study of blood T cell repertoires in COVID-19. The CDR3 extends over 15 amino acids. CDR1 MNHNS and CDR2 SASEGT come from the germline V gene. Trimming pared 2 bases from V and 6 bases from J, leaving 16 bases between. Profiled with immunoSEQ multiplex PCR; TCRdb holds only in-frame clones, not every one. Among 100,000 to 150,000 clones, over 75% were seen once, and the ten largest hold 15% to 20%. Sequencing input: peripheral blood. The source of this sequence is a man aged 30-40 years with COVID-19, enrolled during active disease. The V call is TRBV6-1, the J call TRBJ1-1; no reliable D call. This CDR3 reads CASSELVKGSAEAFF. In DNA, the CDR3 is TGTGCCAGCAGTGAATTGGTGAAAGGGAGTGCTGAAGCTTTCTTT.